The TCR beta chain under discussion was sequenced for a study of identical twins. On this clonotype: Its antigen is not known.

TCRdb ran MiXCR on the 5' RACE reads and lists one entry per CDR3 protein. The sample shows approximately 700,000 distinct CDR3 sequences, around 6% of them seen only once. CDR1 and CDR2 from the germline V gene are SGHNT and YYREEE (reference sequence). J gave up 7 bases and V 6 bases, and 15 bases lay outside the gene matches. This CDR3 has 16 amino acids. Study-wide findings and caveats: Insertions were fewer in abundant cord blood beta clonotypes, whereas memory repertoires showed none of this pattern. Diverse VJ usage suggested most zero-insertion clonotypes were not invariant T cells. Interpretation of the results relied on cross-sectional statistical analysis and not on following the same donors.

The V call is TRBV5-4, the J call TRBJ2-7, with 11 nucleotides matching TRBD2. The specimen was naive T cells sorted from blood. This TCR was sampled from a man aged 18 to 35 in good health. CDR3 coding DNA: TGTGCCAGCAACAAACTAGCGGGAGAAGGGTCTGGGGAGCAGTACGTC. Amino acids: CASNKLAGEGSGEQYV.